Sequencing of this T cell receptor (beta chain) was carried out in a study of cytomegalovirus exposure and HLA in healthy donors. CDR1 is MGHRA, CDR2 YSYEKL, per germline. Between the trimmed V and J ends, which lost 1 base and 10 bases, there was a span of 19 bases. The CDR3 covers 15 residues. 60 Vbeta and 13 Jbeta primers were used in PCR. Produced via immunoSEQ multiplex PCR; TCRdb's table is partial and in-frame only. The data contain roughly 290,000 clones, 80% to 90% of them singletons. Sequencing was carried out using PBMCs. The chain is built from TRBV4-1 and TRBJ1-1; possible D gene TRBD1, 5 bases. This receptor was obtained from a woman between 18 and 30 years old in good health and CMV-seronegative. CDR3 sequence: CASSQGGWGRSGAFF. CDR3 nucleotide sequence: TGCGCCAGCAGCCAAGGTGGGTGGGGCCGGAGTGGAGCTTTCTTT.